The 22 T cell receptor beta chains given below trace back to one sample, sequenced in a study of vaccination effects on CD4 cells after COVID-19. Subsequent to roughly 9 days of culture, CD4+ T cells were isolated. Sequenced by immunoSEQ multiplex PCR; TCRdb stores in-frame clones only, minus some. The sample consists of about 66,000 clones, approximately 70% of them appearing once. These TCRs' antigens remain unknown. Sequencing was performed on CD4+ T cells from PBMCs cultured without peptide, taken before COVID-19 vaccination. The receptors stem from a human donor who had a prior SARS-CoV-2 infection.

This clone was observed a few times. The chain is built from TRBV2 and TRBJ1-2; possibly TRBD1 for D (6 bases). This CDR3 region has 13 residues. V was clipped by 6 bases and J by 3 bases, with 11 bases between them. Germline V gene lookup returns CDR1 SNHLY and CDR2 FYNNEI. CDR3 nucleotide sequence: TGTGCCAGCAGCTTAGGGGGGTACTATGGCTACACCTTC. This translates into CASSLGGYYGYTF.

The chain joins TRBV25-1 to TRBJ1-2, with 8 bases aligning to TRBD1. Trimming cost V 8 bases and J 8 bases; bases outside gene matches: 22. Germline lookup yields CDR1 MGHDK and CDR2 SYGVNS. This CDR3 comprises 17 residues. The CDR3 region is CASPGTRRRTGLIGYTF. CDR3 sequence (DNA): TGTGCCAGCCCCGGTACCCGAAGAAGGACAGGGCTAATAGGCTACACCTTC.

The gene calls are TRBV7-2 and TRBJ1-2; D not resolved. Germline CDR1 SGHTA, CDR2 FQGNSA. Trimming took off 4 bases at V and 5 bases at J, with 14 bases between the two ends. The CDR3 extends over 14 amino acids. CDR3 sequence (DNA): TGTGCCAGCAGCTCGGTGGCCGGAATATATGGCTACACCTTC. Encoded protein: CASSSVAGIYGYTF.

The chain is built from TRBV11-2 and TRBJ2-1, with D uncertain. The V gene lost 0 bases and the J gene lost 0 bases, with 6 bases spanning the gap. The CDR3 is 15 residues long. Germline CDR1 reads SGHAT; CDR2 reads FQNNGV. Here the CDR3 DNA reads TGTGCCAGCAGCTTAGAATCCAGCTCCTACAATGAGCAGTTCTTC. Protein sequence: CASSLESSSYNEQFF.

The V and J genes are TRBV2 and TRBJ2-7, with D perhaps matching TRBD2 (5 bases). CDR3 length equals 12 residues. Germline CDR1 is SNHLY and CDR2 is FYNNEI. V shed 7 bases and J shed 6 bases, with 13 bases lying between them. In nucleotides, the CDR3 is TGTGCCAGCACGAGGGAGAAACGCGAGCAGTACTTC. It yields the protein CASTREKREQYF.

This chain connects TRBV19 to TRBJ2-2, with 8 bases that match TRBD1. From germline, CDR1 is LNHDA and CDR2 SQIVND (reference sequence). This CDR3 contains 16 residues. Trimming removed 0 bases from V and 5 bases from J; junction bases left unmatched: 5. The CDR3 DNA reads TGTGCCAGTAGTATAGATCAGGGGGCGTGGACCGGGGAGCTGTTTTTT. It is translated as CASSIDQGAWTGELFF.

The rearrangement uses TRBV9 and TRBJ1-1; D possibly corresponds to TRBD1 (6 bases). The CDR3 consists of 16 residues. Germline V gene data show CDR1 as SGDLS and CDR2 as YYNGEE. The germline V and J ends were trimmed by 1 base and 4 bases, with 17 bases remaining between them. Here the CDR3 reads CASSVNIKTGSTEAFF. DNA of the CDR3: TGTGCCAGCAGCGTAAATATTAAAACAGGGAGCACTGAAGCTTTCTTT.

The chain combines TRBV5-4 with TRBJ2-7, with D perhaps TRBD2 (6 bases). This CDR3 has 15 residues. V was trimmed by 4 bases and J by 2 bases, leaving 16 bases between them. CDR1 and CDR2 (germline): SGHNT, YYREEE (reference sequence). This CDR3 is CASSLKDGSTYEQYF. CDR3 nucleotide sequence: TGTGCCAGCAGCCTGAAGGACGGGAGTACCTACGAGCAGTACTTC. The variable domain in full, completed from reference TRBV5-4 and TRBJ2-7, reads ETGVTQSPTHLIKTRGQQVTLRCSSQSGHNTVSWYQQALGQGPQFIFQYYREEENGRGNFPPRFSGLQFPNYSSELNVNALELDDSALYLCASSLKDGSTYEQYFGPGTRLTVT.

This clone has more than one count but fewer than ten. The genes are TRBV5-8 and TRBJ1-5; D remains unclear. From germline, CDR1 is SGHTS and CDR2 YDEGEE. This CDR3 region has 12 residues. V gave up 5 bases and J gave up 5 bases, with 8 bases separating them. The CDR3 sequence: CASRESDQPQHF. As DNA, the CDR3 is TGTGCCAGCAGAGAAAGCGATCAGCCCCAGCATTTT.

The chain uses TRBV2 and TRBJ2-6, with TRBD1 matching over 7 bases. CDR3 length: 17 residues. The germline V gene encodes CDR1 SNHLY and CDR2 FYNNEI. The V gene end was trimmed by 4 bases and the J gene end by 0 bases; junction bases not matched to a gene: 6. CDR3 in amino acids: CASSARDSRSGANVLTF. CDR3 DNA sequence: TGTGCCAGCAGTGCCCGGGACAGCCGCTCTGGGGCCAACGTCCTGACTTTC.

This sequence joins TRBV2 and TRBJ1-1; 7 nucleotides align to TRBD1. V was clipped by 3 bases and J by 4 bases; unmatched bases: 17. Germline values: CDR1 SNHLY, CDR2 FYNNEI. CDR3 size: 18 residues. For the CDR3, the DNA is TGTGCCAGCAGTGAGCAAGGTGGGGCGGGACAGATTTTCACTGAAGCTTTCTTT. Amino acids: CASSEQGGAGQIFTEAFF. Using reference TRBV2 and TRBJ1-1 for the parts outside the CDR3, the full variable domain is EPEVTQTPSHQVTQMGQEVILRCVPISNHLYFYWYRQILGQKVEFLVSFYNNEISEKSEIFDDQFSVERPDGSNFTLKIRSTKLEDSAMYFCASSEQGGAGQIFTEAFFGQGTRLTVV.

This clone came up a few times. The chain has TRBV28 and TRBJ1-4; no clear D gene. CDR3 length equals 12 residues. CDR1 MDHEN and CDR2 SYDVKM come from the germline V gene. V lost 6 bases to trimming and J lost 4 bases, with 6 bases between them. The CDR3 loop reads CASRQINEKLFF. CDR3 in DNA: TGTGCCAGCAGACAGATTAATGAAAAACTGTTTTTT.

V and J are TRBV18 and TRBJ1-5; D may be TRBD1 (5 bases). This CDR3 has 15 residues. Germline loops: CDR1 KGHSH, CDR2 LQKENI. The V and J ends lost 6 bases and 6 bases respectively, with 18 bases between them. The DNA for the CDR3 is TGTGCCAGCTCGGGCGTGTTCGGGGCAACTCAGCCCCAGCATTTT. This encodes CASSGVFGATQPQHF.

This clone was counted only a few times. CDR3 nucleotides: TGTGCCAGCAGGACCGGGATAGAGGGTTCACCCCTCCACTTT. Translated, it gives CASRTGIEGSPLHF. J is TRBJ1-6 and V is TRBV14, with D unresolved. Deletions cut 6 bases from V and 9 bases from J, with 15 bases between. Germline V gene data show CDR1 as SGHDN and CDR2 as FVKESK. CDR3 length: 14 amino acids. Variable domain in full (rest from reference TRBV14 and TRBJ1-6): EAGVTQFPSHSVIEKGQTVTLRCDPISGHDNLYWYRRVMGKEIKFLLHFVKESKQDESGMPNNRFLAERTGGTYSTLKVQPAELEDSGVYFCASRTGIEGSPLHFGNGTRLTVT.

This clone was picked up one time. In DNA, the CDR3 is TGTGCCAGCACCCAAATAGCGGGGGGTTACAATGAGCAGTTCTTC. The encoded protein is CASTQIAGGYNEQFF. The rearrangement uses TRBV25-1 and TRBJ2-1; 10 bases agree with TRBD2. V shed 7 bases, J shed 4 bases, and the junction held 7 bases outside the gene matches. Germline-derived CDR1 and CDR2 are MGHDK and SYGVNS. There are 15 residues in the CDR3.

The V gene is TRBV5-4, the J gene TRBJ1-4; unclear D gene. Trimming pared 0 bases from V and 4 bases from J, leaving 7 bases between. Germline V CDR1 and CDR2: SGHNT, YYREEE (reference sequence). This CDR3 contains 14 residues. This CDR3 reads CASSLGGFNEKLFF. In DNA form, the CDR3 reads TGTGCCAGCAGCTTGGGAGGGTTTAATGAAAAACTGTTTTTT. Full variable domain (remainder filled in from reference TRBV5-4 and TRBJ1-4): ETGVTQSPTHLIKTRGQQVTLRCSSQSGHNTVSWYQQALGQGPQFIFQYYREEENGRGNFPPRFSGLQFPNYSSELNVNALELDDSALYLCASSLGGFNEKLFFGSGTQLSVL.

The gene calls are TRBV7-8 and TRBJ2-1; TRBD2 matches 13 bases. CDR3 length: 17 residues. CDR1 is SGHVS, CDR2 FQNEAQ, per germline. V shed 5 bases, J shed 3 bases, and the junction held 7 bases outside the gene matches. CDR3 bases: TGTGCCAGCAGCCGCTTCGGGACTAGCGGGAACTACAATGAGCAGTTCTTC. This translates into CASSRFGTSGNYNEQFF.

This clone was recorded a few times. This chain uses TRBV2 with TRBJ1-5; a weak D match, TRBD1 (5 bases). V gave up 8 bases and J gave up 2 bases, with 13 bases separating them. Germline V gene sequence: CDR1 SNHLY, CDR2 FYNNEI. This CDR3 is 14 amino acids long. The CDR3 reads CASGAGPGNQPQHF. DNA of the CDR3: TGTGCCAGCGGGGCAGGGCCTGGCAATCAGCCCCAGCATTTT.

CDR3 nucleotides: TGCGCCAGCAGCTTGGCCACAGGGGGCGAAGGCTACACCTTC. Residues: CASSLATGGEGYTF. This rearrangement joins TRBV5-1 to TRBJ1-2; 9 nucleotides match TRBD1. The CDR3 sequence is 14 residues long. Looked up from germline, CDR1 is SGHRS and CDR2 is YFSETQ. V lost 0 bases, J lost 8 bases, and 5 bases stayed unmatched. The full variable domain, its missing parts supplied by reference TRBV5-1 and TRBJ1-2, is KAGVTQTPRYLIKTRGQQVTLSCSPISGHRSVSWYQQTPGQGLQFLFEYFSETQRNKGNFPGRFSGRQFSNSRSEMNVSTLELGDSALYLCASSLATGGEGYTFGSGTRLTVV.

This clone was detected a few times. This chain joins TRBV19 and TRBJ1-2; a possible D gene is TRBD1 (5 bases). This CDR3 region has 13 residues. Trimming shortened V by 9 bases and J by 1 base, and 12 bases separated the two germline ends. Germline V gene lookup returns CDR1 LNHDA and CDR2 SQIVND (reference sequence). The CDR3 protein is CASRGTDNYGYTF. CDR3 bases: TGTGCCAGCCGGGGGACGGATAACTATGGCTACACCTTC.

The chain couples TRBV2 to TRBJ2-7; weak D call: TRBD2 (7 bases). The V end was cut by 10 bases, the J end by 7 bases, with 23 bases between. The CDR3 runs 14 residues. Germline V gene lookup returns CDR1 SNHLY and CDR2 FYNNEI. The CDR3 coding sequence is TGTGCCACAACAAAAGGGGGGGTTAATCGAGAGCAGTACTTC. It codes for CATTKGGVNREQYF.

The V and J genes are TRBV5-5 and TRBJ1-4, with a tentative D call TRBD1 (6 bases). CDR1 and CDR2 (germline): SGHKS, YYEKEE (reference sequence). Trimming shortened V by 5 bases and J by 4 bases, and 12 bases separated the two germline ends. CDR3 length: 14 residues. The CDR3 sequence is CASRGTPHNEKLFF. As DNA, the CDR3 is TGTGCCAGCAGAGGGACACCTCATAATGAAAAACTGTTTTTT. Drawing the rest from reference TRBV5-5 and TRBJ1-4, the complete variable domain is DAGVTQSPTHLIKTRGQQVTLRCSPISGHKSVSWYQQVLGQGPQFIFQYYEKEERGRGNFPDRFSARQFPNYSSELNVNALLLGDSALYLCASRGTPHNEKLFFGSGTQLSVL.